This TCR beta chain was identified in a study of CD8+CD57+ T cells in acquired aplastic anemia. This clonotype was observed at least ten times. Genomic DNA, the template, was used for profiling of the TCR beta VDJ and CDR3. TCRdb reanalysed the reads using MiXCR and keeps one entry per CDR3 protein. The repertoire has 150,000 to 200,000 distinct CDR3 sequences, about 70% of them found once; the top ten carry 35% to 50%. Flow cytometry had shown expanded CD8+CD57+ cells in the patients chosen for sequencing. Each patient gave a blood sample that was collected before any therapy had been received. Germline V gene sequence: CDR1 ENHRY, CDR2 SYGVKD. The CDR3 sequence is 15 residues long. Losses at the gene ends were 6 bases for V and 8 bases for J; bases not matched to a gene: 9.

This TCR was recovered from a human donor with aplastic anemia. This sequence joins TRBV10-3 and TRBJ1-4, with 10 bases that match TRBD1. The sequencing input was sorted CD4+, CD8+, or CD8+CD57+ T cells (not recorded which) from PBMCs. The CDR3 sequence: CAISDTGTGDEKLFF. CDR3 nucleotide sequence: TGTGCCATCAGCGATACCGGGACAGGGGACGAAAAACTGTTTTTT.